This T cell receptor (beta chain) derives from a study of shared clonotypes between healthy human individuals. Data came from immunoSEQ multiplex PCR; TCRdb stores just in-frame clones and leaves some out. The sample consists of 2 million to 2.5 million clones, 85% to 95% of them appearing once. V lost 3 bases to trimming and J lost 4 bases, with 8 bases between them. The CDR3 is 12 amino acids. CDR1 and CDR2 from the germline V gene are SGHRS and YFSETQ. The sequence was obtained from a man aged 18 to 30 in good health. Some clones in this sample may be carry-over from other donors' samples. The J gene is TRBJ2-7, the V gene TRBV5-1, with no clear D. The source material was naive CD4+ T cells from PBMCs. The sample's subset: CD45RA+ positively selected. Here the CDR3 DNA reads TGCGCCAGCAGCTCACAAATGTACGAGCAGTACTTC. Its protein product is CASSSQMYEQYF. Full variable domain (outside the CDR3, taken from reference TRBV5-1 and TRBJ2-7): KAGVTQTPRYLIKTRGQQVTLSCSPISGHRSVSWYQQTPGQGLQFLFEYFSETQRNKGNFPGRFSGRQFSNSRSEMNVSTLELGDSALYLCASSSQMYEQYFGPGTRLTVT.